One sample yielded the 25 T cell receptor beta chains listed below, sequenced in a study of identical twins. TCRdb re-analysed the 5' RACE reads in MiXCR, keeping a single row per CDR3 protein. The sample contains some 600,000 distinct CDR3 sequences, roughly 7.1% of which appear only once. In addition, the sample was reused for a study of yellow fever vaccine responses in identical twins.

The sequenced material came from PBMCs. Source of these receptors: a woman under 30 in good health.

There are many counts of this clonotype. The V and J genes are TRBV6-6 and TRBJ1-1; weak D call: TRBD1 (5 bases). With 3 bases removed from V and 6 bases from J, the gap between germline ends came to 11 bases. The length of the CDR3 is 13 residues. Germline V gene lookup returns CDR1 MNHNY and CDR2 SVGAGI (reference sequence). The CDR3: CASSYVGGAEAFF. CDR3 DNA sequence: TGTGCCAGCAGTTATGTGGGAGGGGCTGAAGCTTTCTTT.

The J gene is TRBJ2-1, the V gene TRBV11-1, with 14 nucleotides matching TRBD2. CDR3 length: 18 amino acids. With 5 bases clipped from V and 4 bases from J, the junction kept 10 bases outside the gene matches. Per germline, CDR1 SGHAT and CDR2 FQDESV (reference sequence). The CDR3 DNA follows: TGTGCCAGCAGCAAAACCCTCTGGACTAGCGGGAGGTACAATGAGCAGTTCTTC. Protein sequence: CASSKTLWTSGRYNEQFF.

This chain uses TRBV6-2 or TRBV6-3 with TRBJ1-6, with D unresolved. V shed 6 bases and J shed 7 bases, with 13 bases lying between them. Germline CDR1 MNHEY, CDR2 SVGEGT. CDR3 size: 14 residues. CDR3: CASRWGEGNSPLHF. In DNA form, the CDR3 reads TGTGCCAGCAGATGGGGTGAAGGGAATTCACCCCTCCACTTT.

This chain joins TRBV7-3 and TRBJ2-5; TRBD1 agrees at 8 bases. V was pared by 5 bases and J by 6 bases, with 11 bases of the junction left unmatched. Germline CDR1 reads SGHTA; CDR2 reads FQGTGA. The CDR3 consists of 15 residues. The CDR3 sequence: CASSVETGVGQTQYF. The CDR3 DNA is TGTGCCAGCAGCGTAGAGACAGGGGTTGGACAGACCCAGTACTTC.

Here the CDR3 reads CASSVAGGYYEQYF. The CDR3 region has the DNA TGTGCCAGCAGCGTAGCAGGGGGCTACTACGAGCAGTACTTC. The chain recombines TRBV9 with TRBJ2-7; 8 bases agree with TRBD1. This CDR3 contains 14 residues. The germline gives CDR1 SGDLS, CDR2 YYNGEE. Trimming took 0 bases from V and 3 from J; bases not matched to a gene: 2.

The V and J genes are TRBV29-1 and TRBJ2-6, with D perhaps matching TRBD2 (6 bases). The germline V gene has CDR1 SQVTM and CDR2 ANQGSEA. The CDR3 has 16 residues. V shed 3 bases and J shed 0 bases, with 12 bases lying between them. This CDR3 is CSVEGGGISGANVLTF. CDR3 DNA sequence: TGCAGCGTTGAGGGTGGGGGGATCTCTGGGGCCAACGTCCTGACTTTC.

This clonotype has more than one count but fewer than ten. The CDR3 DNA is TGTGCCAGCAGCTACAAACAGGACCCCTCTGGGGCCAACGTCCTGACTTTC. It specifies CASSYKQDPSGANVLTF. V usage is TRBV7-6 and J usage is TRBJ2-6; possibly TRBD1 for D (5 bases). Germline V gene data show CDR1 as SGHVS and CDR2 as FNYEAQ. V gave up 4 bases and J gave up 0 bases, with 13 bases separating them. CDR3 length: 17 amino acids.

This clonotype was counted at least ten times. The chain carries TRBV15 and TRBJ2-7; 11 positions agree with TRBD1. The CDR3 runs to 15 residues. Germline values: CDR1 LNHNV, CDR2 YYDKDF (reference sequence). V lost 0 bases to trimming and J lost 3 bases; unmatched junction nucleotides: 1. CDR3: CATSREGTGGYEQYF. As DNA, the CDR3 is TGTGCCACCAGCAGAGAGGGGACAGGGGGCTACGAGCAGTACTTC.

This clonotype came up many times. The chain links TRBV4-1 to TRBJ2-1; 10 bases align to TRBD2. Germline values: CDR1 MGHRA, CDR2 YSYEKL. Germline trimming cut 0 bases from V and 5 bases from J; bases unmatched to any gene: 7. The CDR3 loop spans 17 amino acids. Here the CDR3 DNA reads TGCGCCAGCAGCCAAGATCTCCCAGCGGGGGGGAACAATGAGCAGTTCTTC. This gives the protein CASSQDLPAGGNNEQFF.

This clonotype was observed at least ten times. The chain carries TRBV7-8 and TRBJ1-5; a weak D match, TRBD1 (5 bases). The germline V gene has CDR1 SGHVS and CDR2 FQNEAQ. V lost 5 bases, J lost 4 bases, and 12 bases lay in between. The CDR3 covers 14 residues. The CDR3 reads CASSTGTSNQPQHF. The CDR3 coding sequence is TGTGCCAGCAGCACGGGGACTTCAAATCAGCCCCAGCATTTT.

This clonotype turned up a few times. The chain employs TRBV6-5 and TRBJ1-2; D is undetermined. V was shortened by 4 bases and J by 2 bases, with 17 bases between the two germline ends. Looked up from germline, CDR1 is MNHEY and CDR2 is SVGAGI. The CDR3 loop spans 16 amino acids. CDR3 in DNA: TGTGCCAGCAGTTCGGAGGCTTTAGCTGACAACTATGGCTACACCTTC. Its translation is CASSSEALADNYGYTF.

This chain joins TRBV28 and TRBJ2-2; no definite D call. Germline CDR1 is MDHEN and CDR2 is SYDVKM. The V and J ends lost 5 bases and 5 bases respectively, with 6 bases between them. CDR3 length: 12 amino acids. CDR3 loop: CASSILTGELFF. CDR3 nucleotide sequence: TGTGCCAGCAGTATCCTTACCGGGGAGCTGTTTTTT.

The table lists this clonotype with many counts. The chain carries TRBV5-1 and TRBJ2-1; D call uncertain. CDR1 and CDR2 (germline): SGHRS, YFSETQ. Trimming pared 0 bases from V and 9 bases from J, leaving 7 bases between. There are 12 residues in the CDR3. CDR3 protein: CASSLGHVEQFF. CDR3 bases: TGCGCCAGCAGCTTGGGGCATGTTGAGCAGTTCTTC. Based on the CDR3 plus reference TRBV5-1 and TRBJ2-1, the full variable domain is KAGVTQTPRYLIKTRGQQVTLSCSPISGHRSVSWYQQTPGQGLQFLFEYFSETQRNKGNFPGRFSGRQFSNSRSEMNVSTLELGDSALYLCASSLGHVEQFFGPGTRLTVL.

This clonotype was detected only a few times. V and J are TRBV6-5 and TRBJ1-6, with unresolved D. Per the germline V gene, CDR1 is MNHEY and CDR2 is SVGAGI. The V gene lost 2 bases and the J gene lost 1 base, with 9 bases spanning the gap. This CDR3 spans 16 amino acids. The CDR3 bases are TGTGCCAGCAGTTACAGAACAATTTCCTATAATTCACCCCTCCACTTT. Its protein product is CASSYRTISYNSPLHF.

The table lists this clonotype with a few counts. The rearrangement joins TRBV10-3 to TRBJ2-1; the match to TRBD1 covers 8 bases. The CDR3 extends over 13 amino acids. Trimming cost V 4 bases and J 10 bases; bases outside gene matches: 6. Germline V gene data show CDR1 as ENHRY and CDR2 as SYGVKD. The CDR3 loop is CAISGTGTTEQFF. For the CDR3, the DNA is TGTGCCATCAGTGGGACAGGGACAACCGAGCAGTTCTTC.

This clonotype was seen ten or more times. The V and J genes are TRBV20-1 and TRBJ2-7, with TRBD2 matching 9 bases. Losses at the gene ends were 3 bases for V and 3 bases for J; bases not matched to a gene: 9. Germline CDR1 and CDR2: DFQATT and SNEGSKA (reference sequence). CDR3 length equals 15 residues. Here the CDR3 reads CSASSREGLLYEQYF. CDR3 coding DNA: TGCAGTGCTAGTTCGCGGGAGGGGCTTCTCTACGAGCAGTACTTC.

The chain uses TRBV3-1 and TRBJ2-3; the D is unclear. Germline loops: CDR1 LGHDT, CDR2 YNNKEL (reference sequence). The CDR3 spans 14 residues. V shed 6 bases and J shed 2 bases, with 12 bases lying between them. The DNA for the CDR3 is TGTGCCAGCAGTCCCCCCCGCGCCACAGATACGCAGTATTTT. Translation: CASSPPRATDTQYF.

This clonotype appeared a few times. This rearrangement joins TRBV27 to TRBJ2-3, with 13 positions matching TRBD2. The V gene's germline CDR1 is MNHEY and CDR2 SMNVEV (reference sequence). J gave up 4 bases and V 6 bases, and 4 bases lay outside the gene matches. CDR3 length: 15 amino acids. The DNA of the CDR3 is TGTGCCAGCAGACTAGCGGGGGGGCCCTCAGATACGCAGTATTTT. As protein: CASRLAGGPSDTQYF.

The chain couples TRBV20-1 to TRBJ1-6; possible D gene TRBD1, 5 bases. This CDR3 has 14 amino acids. Germline V gene data show CDR1 as DFQATT and CDR2 as SNEGSKA (reference sequence). V dropped 3 bases and J dropped 6 bases, with 12 bases sitting between them. The CDR3 DNA follows: TGCAGTGCTAGGGGGGGTGGCATTAATTCACCCCTCCACTTT. Translated, it gives CSARGGGINSPLHF.

This rearrangement joins TRBV24-1 to TRBJ2-2; D not resolved. Germline assignment: CDR1 KGHDR and CDR2 SFDVKD. Trimming removed 9 bases at V and 1 base at J, with 14 bases between. CDR3 length: 15 amino acids. The CDR3 reads CATGISSLNTGELFF. CDR3 DNA sequence: TGTGCCACCGGCATCAGTTCATTGAACACCGGGGAGCTGTTTTTT.

This clonotype was counted ten times or more. The gene calls are TRBV11-2 and TRBJ2-3; D is uncertain. Trimming removed 2 bases from V and 4 bases from J, with 10 bases in between. Germline lookup yields CDR1 SGHAT and CDR2 FQNNGV. The length of the CDR3 is 14 residues. The CDR3 nucleotides are TGTGCCAGCAGCTTATATCTTATGGCAGATACGCAGTATTTT. Residues: CASSLYLMADTQYF.

The V call is TRBV14, the J call TRBJ1-2, with D tentatively TRBD1 (5 bases). This CDR3 has 14 amino acids. Between the trimmed V and J ends, which lost 0 bases and 6 bases, there was a span of 11 bases. Germline-derived CDR1 and CDR2 are SGHDN and FVKESK. This CDR3 reads CASSQDSRVNGYTF. The CDR3 DNA is TGTGCCAGCAGCCAAGATTCCAGGGTGAATGGCTACACCTTC.

J is TRBJ2-7 and V is TRBV28, with D possibly matching TRBD1 (6 bases). V shed 5 bases and J shed 4 bases, with 15 bases lying between them. The CDR3 is made up of 14 amino acids. Germline lookup yields CDR1 MDHEN and CDR2 SYDVKM. The CDR3 DNA follows: TGTGCCAGCAGTGATTCCGGGACACTATACGAGCAGTACTTC. Its protein is CASSDSGTLYEQYF. Together with reference TRBV28 and TRBJ2-7, the CDR3 gives the full variable domain: DVKVTQSSRYLVKRTGEKVFLECVQDMDHENMFWYRQDPGLGLRLIYFSYDVKMKEKGDIPEGYSVSREKKERFSLILESASTNQTSMYLCASSDSGTLYEQYFGPGTRLTVT.

V gene TRBV5-1 combines with J gene TRBJ2-7; the D gene is possibly TRBD1 (5 bases). CDR1 SGHRS and CDR2 YFSETQ come from the germline V gene. CDR3 length: 15 amino acids. V was clipped by 3 bases and J by 3 bases, with 16 bases between them. DNA for the CDR3: TGCGCCAGCAGCTCCCTTGGTCCCACAGGCTACGAGCAGTACTTC. This encodes CASSSLGPTGYEQYF.

This clonotype has a handful of counts. The chain uses TRBV12-3 or TRBV12-4 and TRBJ1-5, with unresolved D. This CDR3 region has 13 residues. Trimming removed 7 bases at V and 3 bases at J, with 10 bases between. The CDR3 region has the DNA TGTGCCAGCAACCGTGGTGACAATCAGCCCCAGCATTTT. Protein: CASNRGDNQPQHF.